The 24 T cell receptor beta chains below come from one sample, sequenced in a study of T cell repertoires in cytomegalovirus infection. One entry per CDR3 protein, called by TCRdb with MiXCR from the reads. In the table there are some 320,000 distinct CDR3 sequences, 25% to 35% of which are singletons. Their cognate antigens are unknown. Sequencing used cultured PBMCs, obtained from culture after CMV antigen stimulation. The source is a human donor in good health (CMV status not recorded). Some clones in this sample may be carry-over from other donors' samples.

The rearrangement uses TRBV28 and TRBJ2-7; 12 nucleotides match TRBD2. The germline V gene has CDR1 MDHEN and CDR2 SYDVKM. The V segment lost 5 bases and the J segment 7 bases; nucleotides outside the gene matches: 0. The CDR3 is 12 amino acids. This chain's CDR3 is CASSGLAGEQYF. CDR3 DNA sequence: TGTGCCAGCAGTGGACTAGCGGGGGAGCAGTACTTC.

The chain uses TRBV7-9 and TRBJ2-1; weak D call: TRBD2 (6 bases). The CDR3 sequence is 15 residues long. Between the trimmed V and J ends, which lost 3 bases and 8 bases, there was a span of 17 bases. Germline V gene sequence: CDR1 SEHNR, CDR2 FQNEAQ (reference sequence). CDR3 DNA sequence: TGTGCCAGCAGCTTTTACGGGAGAAAGAGCCATGAGCAGTTCTTC. It specifies CASSFYGRKSHEQFF. Looking up the rest from reference TRBV7-9 and TRBJ2-1 gives the full variable domain: DTGVSQNPRHKITKRGQNVTFRCDPISEHNRLYWYRQTLGQGPEFLTYFQNEAQLEKSRLLSDRFSAERPKGSFSTLEIQRTEQGDSAMYLCASSFYGRKSHEQFFGPGTRLTVL.

This rearrangement joins TRBV6-6 to TRBJ2-1, with TRBD2 matching 7 bases. Germline V gene lookup returns CDR1 MNHNY and CDR2 SVGAGI (reference sequence). This CDR3 contains 13 residues. With V trimmed by 7 bases and J by 5 bases, 5 bases remained unmatched. CDR3 residues: CASTPGRDNEQFF. In DNA, the CDR3 is TGTGCCAGCACCCCAGGGAGGGACAATGAGCAGTTCTTC.

The chain couples TRBV20-1 to TRBJ1-3; possibly TRBD1 for D (5 bases). This CDR3 has 16 amino acids. Per the germline V gene, CDR1 is DFQATT and CDR2 is SNEGSKA (reference sequence). Trimming took 0 bases from V and 7 from J, leaving 19 bases between them. In DNA form, the CDR3 reads TGCAGTGCTAGAGATTCGGGGCCAGAACTCGGGAACACCATATATTTT. This encodes CSARDSGPELGNTIYF.

V gene TRBV25-1 combines with J gene TRBJ2-7, with 9 bases identical to TRBD2. Germline V CDR1 and CDR2: MGHDK, SYGVNS. The CDR3 extends over 13 amino acids. With V trimmed by 10 bases and J by 4 bases, 8 bases remained unmatched. For the CDR3, the DNA is TGTGCCACCCAGGTAGCGGGAGTTTACGAGCAGTACTTC. This gives the protein CATQVAGVYEQYF.

This clonotype was seen a few times. The chain carries TRBV3-1 and TRBJ1-2, with D uncertain. This CDR3 is 15 amino acids long. The ends were cut back, 2 bases at V and 4 bases at J, with 14 bases in the middle. Germline V gene lookup returns CDR1 LGHDT and CDR2 YNNKEL (reference sequence). The CDR3 DNA reads as TGTGCCAGCAGCCAAATTACCCCTATACTCTATGGCTACACCTTC. Translating gives CASSQITPILYGYTF.

This rearrangement joins TRBV13 to TRBJ2-7; 8 bases are a match to TRBD1. Germline CDR1 reads PRHDT; CDR2 reads FYEKMQ (reference sequence). This CDR3 has 15 amino acids. V shed 3 bases and J 4 bases; nucleotides not matched to a gene: 8. The CDR3 region has the DNA TGTGCCAGCAGCTTGGGCAGGGGGCGCGTTTACGAGCAGTACTTC. Translation gives CASSLGRGRVYEQYF.

This clonotype was picked up a small number of times. This chain links TRBV28 with TRBJ1-5; maybe TRBD1 (5 bases). CDR3 length: 14 amino acids. V was clipped by 5 bases and J by 4 bases, with 12 bases between them. Germline CDR1 reads MDHEN; CDR2 reads SYDVKM. CDR3 sequence: CASSPRQTNQPQHF. In DNA, the CDR3 is TGTGCCAGCAGTCCACGACAGACTAATCAGCCCCAGCATTTT.

This clonotype has more than one count but fewer than ten. This chain joins TRBV5-1 and TRBJ2-1; D unclear. This CDR3 contains 15 residues. Trimming removed 1 base at V and 4 bases at J, with 12 bases between. Germline CDR1 SGHRS, CDR2 YFSETQ. This chain's CDR3 is CASSLPKSSYNEQFF. CDR3 nucleotide sequence: TGCGCCAGCAGCTTGCCCAAATCCAGTTACAATGAGCAGTTCTTC.

This CDR3 reads CASRGLAPGKTQYF. The DNA for the CDR3 is TGTGCCAGCAGGGGGCTAGCCCCAGGGAAGACCCAGTACTTC. The chain is built from TRBV27 and TRBJ2-5; the D call may be TRBD1 or TRBD2 (5 bases each). The germline gives CDR1 MNHEY, CDR2 SMNVEV (reference sequence). V was shortened by 6 bases and J by 6 bases, with 17 bases between the two germline ends. The CDR3 is 14 amino acids.

This chain uses TRBV5-1 with TRBJ1-1; D remains ambiguous. The CDR3 covers 14 residues. Germline assignment: CDR1 SGHRS and CDR2 YFSETQ. Trimming took off 0 bases at V and 1 base at J, with 7 bases between the two ends. The chain's CDR3 is CASSLDSANTEAFF. CDR3 DNA sequence: TGCGCCAGCAGCTTGGACAGCGCGAACACTGAAGCTTTCTTT. Combining the CDR3 with reference TRBV5-1 and TRBJ1-1 gives the whole variable domain KAGVTQTPRYLIKTRGQQVTLSCSPISGHRSVSWYQQTPGQGLQFLFEYFSETQRNKGNFPGRFSGRQFSNSRSEMNVSTLELGDSALYLCASSLDSANTEAFFGQGTRLTVV.

The table lists this clonotype with many counts. This CDR3 reads CASSLVAGGNTEAFF. The CDR3 DNA reads as TGTGCCAGCAGCTTAGTGGCGGGGGGCAACACTGAAGCTTTCTTT. V and J are TRBV7-8 and TRBJ1-1, with D possibly matching TRBD1 (6 bases). The CDR3 spans 15 residues. The germline V gene encodes CDR1 SGHVS and CDR2 FQNEAQ. V was clipped by 1 base and J by 2 bases, with 11 bases between them.

The chain joins TRBV28 to TRBJ2-2; unclear D gene. The CDR3 extends over 13 amino acids. CDR1 and CDR2 (germline): MDHEN, SYDVKM. V lost 4 bases and J 4 bases, leaving 7 bases between the germline ends. The CDR3: CASSYSSTGELFF. The CDR3 DNA reads as TGTGCCAGCAGTTATAGCAGCACCGGGGAGCTGTTTTTT.

This clonotype was recorded at least ten times. The CDR3 sequence: CASSLGGYNSPLHF. The CDR3 region has the DNA TGTGCCAGCAGCTTGGGGGGATATAATTCACCCCTCCACTTT. The chain is built from TRBV7-8 and TRBJ1-6; a weak D match, TRBD1 (5 bases). This CDR3 spans 14 amino acids. Germline loops: CDR1 SGHVS, CDR2 FQNEAQ. V was cut by 3 bases and J by 4 bases, with 7 bases left in between.

The chain has TRBV10-3 and TRBJ2-3; 7 nucleotides line up with TRBD1. The V and J ends lost 8 bases and 2 bases, in that order; junction bases with no gene match: 10. The CDR3 is made up of 15 amino acids. Germline V gene data show CDR1 as ENHRY and CDR2 as SYGVKD. The DNA for the CDR3 is TGTGCCATCCGATCCGCAGGGGGTTTCACAGATACGCAGTATTTT. It specifies CAIRSAGGFTDTQYF.

The chain joins TRBV19 to TRBJ1-1, with TRBD1 as a possible D gene (5 bases). The CDR3 has 14 residues. Germline CDR1 and CDR2: LNHDA and SQIVND (reference sequence). Trimming stripped 5 bases from V and 0 bases from J, with 10 bases between. CDR3 protein: CASSPAGLNTEAFF. CDR3 DNA sequence: TGTGCCAGTAGTCCCGCAGGGTTGAACACTGAAGCTTTCTTT.

This clonotype showed up just a few times. This chain links TRBV20-1 with TRBJ2-7, with D possibly matching TRBD2 (6 bases). Germline CDR1 DFQATT, CDR2 SNEGSKA (reference sequence). CDR3 size: 15 residues. V lost 0 bases, J lost 2 bases, and 14 bases lay in between. The CDR3 spells CSARDLSGPTYEQYF. As DNA, the CDR3 is TGCAGTGCTAGAGATCTGAGCGGGCCAACCTACGAGCAGTACTTC.

This clonotype was detected many times. The rearrangement uses TRBV12-3 or TRBV12-4 and TRBJ1-1; 7 bases line up with TRBD1. Unmatched junction bases numbered 10, after V lost 4 bases and J lost 5 bases. CDR3 size: 15 residues. The CDR3 sequence is CASSYPDRDRTEAFF. In nucleotides, the CDR3 is TGTGCCAGCAGTTACCCCGACAGGGATCGGACTGAAGCTTTCTTT.

The chain has TRBV7-6 and TRBJ2-3; tentatively, D is TRBD2 (5 bases). V was clipped by 3 bases and J by 5 bases, with 15 bases between them. Germline CDR1 is SGHVS and CDR2 is FNYEAQ. This CDR3 contains 15 residues. This CDR3 reads CASSFLRGRGDTQYF. The CDR3 nucleotides are TGTGCCAGCAGCTTCCTCAGAGGCCGGGGAGATACGCAGTATTTT.

This clonotype came up a few times. The rearrangement uses TRBV19 and TRBJ2-1, with 11 bases lining up with TRBD2. Germline lookup yields CDR1 LNHDA and CDR2 SQIVND (reference sequence). The CDR3 length is 15 residues. The ends lost 6 bases at V and 9 bases at J; junction bases unmatched: 10. CDR3 region: CASRRLAGRRAEQFF. CDR3 DNA sequence: TGTGCCAGTAGAAGACTAGCGGGGAGGCGCGCTGAGCAGTTCTTC.

This clonotype has a count of ten or more. The chain employs TRBV7-8 and TRBJ1-3; D is perhaps TRBD1 (5 bases). Trimming left V 5 bases short and J 0 bases short, with 14 bases between. The CDR3 consists of 16 residues. From germline, CDR1 is SGHVS and CDR2 FQNEAQ. The CDR3 loop is CASSMGLMSSGNTIYF. CDR3 bases: TGTGCCAGCAGCATGGGACTTATGAGCTCTGGAAACACCATATATTTT.

V gene TRBV18 combines with J gene TRBJ2-7, with 9 bases identical to TRBD2. Per germline, CDR1 KGHSH and CDR2 LQKENI. The CDR3 covers 17 residues. J was trimmed by 2 bases and V by 4 bases; bases with no gene match: 12. The CDR3 region is CASSQYHTRGGAYEQYF. CDR3 bases: TGTGCCAGCTCACAATACCATACCCGCGGGGGGGCCTACGAGCAGTACTTC.

The V and J genes are TRBV20-1 and TRBJ2-3, with 8 bases lining up with TRBD2. J lost 2 bases, V lost 3 bases, and 4 bases had no gene match. Germline assignment: CDR1 DFQATT and CDR2 SNEGSKA (reference sequence). The CDR3 has 14 amino acids. The CDR3 coding sequence is TGCAGTGCTAGTACGGGACTAGTCACAGATACGCAGTATTTT. This encodes CSASTGLVTDTQYF.

The chain links TRBV10-3 to TRBJ1-1, with a tentative D call TRBD1 (6 bases). CDR3 length equals 16 residues. The V end was cut by 3 bases, the J end by 0 bases, with 14 bases between. Germline V lookup: CDR1 ENHRY, CDR2 SYGVKD. CDR3 DNA: TGTGCCATCAGTGACCCAGGGGTCGGCATGAACACTGAAGCTTTCTTT. Protein product: CAISDPGVGMNTEAFF.